The sequence of this T cell receptor (beta chain) was determined in a study of blood T cell repertoires in COVID-19. TCRdb's table, derived via immunoSEQ multiplex PCR, lists solely in-frame clones and lacks some. The repertoire holds approximately 200,000 clones, 75% to 90% seen once, with 2% to 2.5% in the top ten. Participants had their cohort set by participant-reported clinical history. The V and J ends lost 4 bases and 1 base respectively, with 13 bases between them. The CDR3 loop spans 15 amino acids. The V gene's germline CDR1 is SEHNR and CDR2 FQNEAQ (reference sequence). The sequenced sample was PBMCs or T cells enriched from blood (not recorded which). The sequence was collected from a woman in her thirties who had recovered from COVID-19. V is TRBV7-9 and J is TRBJ1-2, with D perhaps TRBD1 (6 bases). The CDR3 protein is CASSSQGGGNYGYTF. Here the CDR3 DNA reads TGTGCCAGCAGCTCACAGGGCGGGGGTAACTATGGCTACACCTTC.